Below, 3 T cell receptor beta chains from the same sample are listed, as sequenced in a study of blood T cells in healthy people across ages. The use of a sample-barcoded 5' primer and a J-beta primer mix characterized a second PCR of roughly 6 to 11 cycles. TCRdb itself ran the 5' RACE reads through MiXCR, one entry per CDR3 protein. This sample has fewer than 750,000 distinct CDR3 sequences, with around half found just once. The sample taken for sequencing was blood. These receptors were taken from a man older than 75 in good health.

In its sample, this clonotype was seen a few times. This sequence joins TRBV4-3 and TRBJ1-4, with 7 bases matching TRBD1. Germline V gene lookup returns CDR1 LGHNA and CDR2 YSLEER. J was trimmed by 2 bases and V by 2 bases; bases with no gene match: 5. There are 16 residues in the CDR3. As DNA, the CDR3 is TGCGCCAGCAGCCAACTAAACAGGGGCACTAATGAAAAACTGTTTTTT. It codes for CASSQLNRGTNEKLFF.

This clonotype was recorded only once. The chain employs TRBV24-1 and TRBJ2-4; weak D call: TRBD2 (5 bases). TRBJ2-5 matches the DNA end more closely, so the J call is doubtful. CDR1 and CDR2 (germline): KGHDR, SFDVKD. CDR3 length equals 12 residues. This chain's CDR3 is CATSGVGETQYF. The CDR3 DNA reads as TGTGCCACCAGCGGGGTGGGGGAGACCCAGTACTTC.

With regard to this clonotype: It may be a read error: a sequence one base away is much more abundant. The rearrangement joins TRBV6-5 to TRBJ2-3, with TRBD2 identical over 13 bases. Per germline, CDR1 MNHEY and CDR2 SVGAGI. The CDR3 has 16 residues. Written as DNA, the CDR3 is TGTGCCAGCAGCCAAAGACTAGCGGGAGGCCCAGATACGCGGTATTTT. Its protein product is CASSQRLAGGPDTRYF.